This T cell receptor beta chain was profiled in a study of T cell responses to AZD1222 COVID-19 vaccine. Study details: Second-dose groups at about 4 or about 12 weeks were pooled. Study-wide results and caveats: Most donors were white British and more were female, and clonal diversity was possibly underestimated. Only a handful of AZD1222 recipients were seropositive at baseline. At 160-218 and 743-854, vaccine-associated CD4 TCRs were dominant, and they spanned spike.

Generated by immunoSEQ multiplex PCR, the TCRdb table keeps only in-frame clones and is missing some. Of roughly 98,000 clones in the sample, about 92% were seen once. Trimming pared 5 bases from V and 2 bases from J, leaving 9 bases between. This CDR3 is built from 13 residues. Per germline, CDR1 SGHAT and CDR2 FQDESV (reference sequence). As concerns this clone: What it binds is unknown.

The chain couples TRBV11-1 to TRBJ1-2; D is perhaps TRBD1 (5 bases). The receptor's source is an adult in good health. Material: peripheral blood, obtained on day 0 of AZD1222 vaccination. The CDR3 DNA is TGTGCCAGCAGCGGGGACGGAAACTATGGCTACACCTTC. Its translation: CASSGDGNYGYTF.